The rows below give T cell receptor beta chains drawn from one sample of a study of T cell responses to AZD1222 COVID-19 vaccine. Measured with immunoSEQ multiplex PCR; TCRdb has only the in-frame clones, and not every one. This sample yields about 140,000 clones, of which about 92% are seen a single time; more than 10% belongs to the top ten. The sample consisted of peripheral blood, taken after recovery from COVID-19. Source of these receptors: an adult who had recovered from COVID-19. Both conserved end residues are part of each CDR3. The order of the fields is V gene, J gene, clone size, D gene, CDR3 DNA, CDR3 protein. A D gene is named only where the DNA matches it firmly. Not all rows give a size; the values are once, few, many and, for expanded clones, a class.

>TRBV28|TRBJ2-2|-|TRBD2
TGTGCCAGCAGTTTATACGGGCCCCTTAGTAGCGGGAGCCCCGGGGAGCTGTTTTTT
CASSLYGPLSSGSPGELFF
>TRBV6-5|TRBJ1-1|-|TRBD1
TGTGCCATATACCCGGGACAGGGTATCGCAGCTTTCTTT
CAIYPGQGIAAFF
>TRBV28|TRBJ2-3|-|TRBD2
TGTGCCTCGACGGGAGGCCCTCTATATACGCAGTATTTT
CASTGGPLYTQYF
>TRBV24-1|TRBJ2-3|-|-
TGTGCCACCAGTGGAGTGGACGGCCCCTCTAGCACAGATACGCAGTATTTT
CATSGVDGPSSTDTQYF
>TRBV30|TRBJ2-7|-|-
TGTGCCGGTACCGGGGCGTTGAAATACGAGCAGTACTTC
CAGTGALKYEQYF
>TRBV28|TRBJ1-5|-|-
TGTGCCAGCGGAGTGGACACCAAAGGGCCCCAGCATTTT
CASGVDTKGPQHF
>TRBV11-2|TRBJ1-2|-|-
TGTGCCAGCAGCTTAGGTGGGGACCGCTATGGCTACACCTTC
CASSLGGDRYGYTF
>TRBV11-2|TRBJ2-1|-|-
TGTGCCAGCAGCTTAGAAACCCGAGAGCAGTTCTTC
CASSLETREQFF
>TRBV2|TRBJ1-4|-|TRBD1
TGTGCCAGCAGTGTCCCCCGACAGGGCAATAATGAAAAACTGTTTTTT
CASSVPRQGNNEKLFF
>TRBV28|TRBJ1-1|-|-
TGTGCCACCGCGAGACACGGGGGGCGGATCACTGAAGCTTTCTTT
CATARHGGRITEAFF
>TRBV28|TRBJ1-2|-|-
TGTGCCAGCAGGAGGAACTATGGCTACACCTTC
CASRRNYGYTF
>TRBV7-2|TRBJ1-4|-|-
TGTGCCAGCAGCTTCGGCAGGGCGGGGGAAAAACTGTTTTTT
CASSFGRAGEKLFF
>TRBV4-1|TRBJ2-7|-|-
TGCGCCAGCAGCCAAGATTGGTACGAGCAGTACTTC
CASSQDWYEQYF
>TRBV28|TRBJ1-1|-|-
TGTGCCAGCAAAGGAAACACTGAAGCTTTCTTT
CASKGNTEAFF
>TRBV28|TRBJ2-3|-|TRBD2
TGTGCCAGCAGGACTAGCGGGAGCACAGATACGCAGTATTTT
CASRTSGSTDTQYF
>TRBV3-1/TRBV3-2|TRBJ2-3|-|-
TGTGCCAGCAGCCAGAGAAGTAGCACAGATACGCAGTATTTT
CASSQRSSTDTQYF
>TRBV20-1|TRBJ1-2|-|-
TGCAGTGCTCCAGAGAACTATGGCTACACCTTC
CSAPENYGYTF
>TRBV18|TRBJ1-2|-|TRBD1
TGTGCCAGCTCACCAAGGACAGGTTCTAACTATGGCTACACCTTC
CASSPRTGSNYGYTF
>TRBV3-1/TRBV3-2|TRBJ2-3|-|-
TGTGCCAGCAGCCAAGGGACATTCAGCACAGATACGCAGTATTTT
CASSQGTFSTDTQYF
>TRBV28|TRBJ2-1|-|TRBD2
TGTGCCAGCAGTTTAAACCCCCGGACTAGCGGGAGTCTCTACAATGAGCAGTTCTTC
CASSLNPRTSGSLYNEQFF
>TRBV19|TRBJ2-1|once|-
TGTGCCTCCTCAAGCACCGCTTACAATGAGCAGTTCTTC
CASSSTAYNEQFF
>TRBV2|TRBJ2-3|-|-
TGTGCCAGCGCCCTGACCTCCTCTAGCACAGATACGCAGTATTTT
CASALTSSSTDTQYF
>TRBV4-1|TRBJ2-7|-|-
TGCGCCAGCAGCCAGGTGTACGGAGGCTGGGAGCAGTACTTC
CASSQVYGGWEQYF
>TRBV19|TRBJ2-2|-|TRBD1
TGTGCCAGTAGTATAGAGGGACAGATGAACACCGGGGAGCTGTTTTTT
CASSIEGQMNTGELFF
>TRBV12-3/TRBV12-4|TRBJ2-3|-|-
TGTGCCAGCAGTCGGAATCGTTGGGATACGCAGTATTTT
CASSRNRWDTQYF
>TRBV5-6|TRBJ2-7|-|-
TGTGCCAGCAGCTTGGATGCCTACGAGCAGTACTTC
CASSLDAYEQYF
>TRBV5-4|TRBJ2-5|-|TRBD2
TGTGCCAGCACCACATGGTCTCCAGCGGGAGGAGGGGAGACCCAGTACTTC
CASTTWSPAGGGETQYF
>TRBV11-2|TRBJ2-7|-|-
TGTGCCAGCAGCGCGCTGGGTGGGCGGGCCTCCTACGAGCAGTACTTC
CASSALGGRASYEQYF
>TRBV11-3|TRBJ2-7|-|-
TGTGCCAGCAGCTTGGGCAGCAACTACGAGCAGTACTTC
CASSLGSNYEQYF
>TRBV19|TRBJ2-3|-|TRBD2
TGTGCCAGTCTAGCGGGAGCCGAAGATACGCAGTATTTT
CASLAGAEDTQYF
>TRBV18|TRBJ2-1|-|-
TGTGCCAGCTCACCACAACCCTACAATGAGCAGTTCTTC
CASSPQPYNEQFF
>TRBV19|TRBJ2-5|-|-
TGTGCCAGTAGTATAGAGGGGGCGGGCATGAGAGAGACCCAGTACTTC
CASSIEGAGMRETQYF
>TRBV18|TRBJ2-5|-|TRBD1
TGTGCCAGCTCACGGGACAGGATCTACCAAGAGACCCAGTACTTC
CASSRDRIYQETQYF
>TRBV6-1|TRBJ2-2|-|-
TGTGCCAGCAGTGAAGTACTGGGTGGGGTCGGGGAGCTGTTTTTT
CASSEVLGGVGELFF
>TRBV23-1|TRBJ2-7|-|TRBD1
TGCGCCAGCAGAGCAAGACAGGGGGACCCCTACGAGCAGTACTTC
CASRARQGDPYEQYF